This T cell receptor (beta chain) was captured by sequencing in a study of blood T cell repertoires in COVID-19. Across the study: Donors in the United States, Italy and Spain gave samples during acute or convalescent COVID-19. The cDNA or gDNA used as material had been derived from T cells, B-cell-depleted T cells, or PBMCs.

Germline V gene data show CDR1 as SGHTA and CDR2 as FQGNSA. The CDR3 covers 16 residues. Trimming shortened V by 1 base and J by 3 bases, and 12 bases separated the two germline ends. This clone was counted at least ten times. Enrolled during active infection, Seattle patients were then followed longitudinally. The method was immunoSEQ multiplex PCR; TCRdb's version includes in-frame clones alone and lacks a portion of them. This sample has about 400,000 clones, with about 88% found just once. The material sequenced was peripheral blood. This TCR came from a woman aged 60-70 years with COVID-19, enrolled during active disease. This chain connects TRBV7-2 to TRBJ1-4; a possible D gene is TRBD1 (5 bases). CDR3 sequence (DNA): TGTGCCAGCAGCTTAGGGGGGGGTCGGGCTAATGAAAAACTGTTTTTT. It is translated as CASSLGGGRANEKLFF.